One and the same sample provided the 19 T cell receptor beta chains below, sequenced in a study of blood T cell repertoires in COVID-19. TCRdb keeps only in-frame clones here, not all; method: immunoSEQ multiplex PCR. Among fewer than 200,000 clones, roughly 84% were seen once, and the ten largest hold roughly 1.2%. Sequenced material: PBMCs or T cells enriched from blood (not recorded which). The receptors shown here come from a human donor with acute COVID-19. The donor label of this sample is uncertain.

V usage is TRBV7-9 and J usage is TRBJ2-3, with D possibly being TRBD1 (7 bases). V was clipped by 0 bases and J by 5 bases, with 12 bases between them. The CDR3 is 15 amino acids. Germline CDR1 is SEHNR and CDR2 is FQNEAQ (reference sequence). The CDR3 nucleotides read TGTGCCAGCAGCTTAGCGTCTCAGGGGGGAGATACGCAGTATTTT. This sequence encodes CASSLASQGGDTQYF.

CDR3 bases: TGCAGCGTTGCCGGTCTTCCAGGGGTTGTAGGGGAGCAGTACTTC. This codes for CSVAGLPGVVGEQYF. V gene TRBV29-1 combines with J gene TRBJ2-7, with D tentatively TRBD1 (6 bases). Germline V gene sequence: CDR1 SQVTM, CDR2 ANQGSEA. There are 15 residues in the CDR3. V dropped 4 bases and J dropped 7 bases, with 23 bases sitting between them.

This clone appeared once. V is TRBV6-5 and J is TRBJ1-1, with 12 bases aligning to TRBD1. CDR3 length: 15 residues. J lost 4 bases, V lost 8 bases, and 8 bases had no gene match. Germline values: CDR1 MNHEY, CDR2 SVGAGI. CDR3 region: CASSGTGGAGTEAFF. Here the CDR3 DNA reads TGTGCCAGCTCTGGGACAGGGGGCGCTGGCACTGAAGCTTTCTTT.

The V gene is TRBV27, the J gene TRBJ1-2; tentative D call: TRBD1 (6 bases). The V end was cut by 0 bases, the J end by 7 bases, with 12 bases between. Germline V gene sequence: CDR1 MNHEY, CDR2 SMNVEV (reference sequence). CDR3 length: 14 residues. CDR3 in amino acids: CASSLSIGGPGYTF. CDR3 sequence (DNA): TGTGCCAGCAGTTTATCGATCGGGGGGCCTGGCTACACCTTC.

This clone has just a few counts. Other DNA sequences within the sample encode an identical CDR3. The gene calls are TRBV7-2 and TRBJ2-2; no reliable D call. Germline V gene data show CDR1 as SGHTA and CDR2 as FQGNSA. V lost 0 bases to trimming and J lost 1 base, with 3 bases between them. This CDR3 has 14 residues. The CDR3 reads CASSLAVNTGELFF. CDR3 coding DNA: TGTGCCAGCAGCTTAGCCGTGAACACCGGGGAGCTGTTTTTT.

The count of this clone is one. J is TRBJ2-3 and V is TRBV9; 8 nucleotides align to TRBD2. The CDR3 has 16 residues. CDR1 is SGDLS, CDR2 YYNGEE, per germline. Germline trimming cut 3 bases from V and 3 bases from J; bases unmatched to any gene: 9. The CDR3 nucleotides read TGTGCCAGCAGCGCCAGGGACGGCGGGGGGACAGATACGCAGTATTTT. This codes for CASSARDGGGTDTQYF.

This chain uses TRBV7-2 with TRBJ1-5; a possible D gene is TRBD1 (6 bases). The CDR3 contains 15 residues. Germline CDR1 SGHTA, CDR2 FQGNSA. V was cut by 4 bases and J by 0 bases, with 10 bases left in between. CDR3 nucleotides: TGTGCCAGCAGCTCGACAGGATATAGCAATCAGCCCCAGCATTTT. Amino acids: CASSSTGYSNQPQHF.

The CDR3 is CASSEQGPTNTGELFF. The CDR3 region has the DNA TGTGCCAGCAGTGAACAGGGGCCCACGAACACCGGGGAGCTGTTTTTT. The chain couples TRBV2 to TRBJ2-2, with a tentative D call TRBD1 (6 bases). Germline V gives CDR1 SNHLY, CDR2 FYNNEI. The V and J ends lost 2 bases and 0 bases respectively, with 10 bases between them. There are 16 residues in the CDR3.

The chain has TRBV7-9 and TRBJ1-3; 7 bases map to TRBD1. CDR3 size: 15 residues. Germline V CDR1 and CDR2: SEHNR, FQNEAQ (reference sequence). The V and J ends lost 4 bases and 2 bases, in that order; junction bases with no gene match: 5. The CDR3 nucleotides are TGTGCCAGCAGCTCTGACAGGGACCCTGGAAACACCATATATTTT. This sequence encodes CASSSDRDPGNTIYF.

CDR3 nucleotide sequence: TGCGCCAGCAGCCAAGGGACAGGGGTGGCCTACGAGCAGTACTTC. Protein product: CASSQGTGVAYEQYF. The chain joins TRBV4-3 to TRBJ2-7; 9 bases are a match to TRBD1. This CDR3 region has 15 residues. Looked up from germline, CDR1 is LGHNA and CDR2 is YSLEER. With V trimmed by 1 base and J by 2 bases, 3 bases remained unmatched.

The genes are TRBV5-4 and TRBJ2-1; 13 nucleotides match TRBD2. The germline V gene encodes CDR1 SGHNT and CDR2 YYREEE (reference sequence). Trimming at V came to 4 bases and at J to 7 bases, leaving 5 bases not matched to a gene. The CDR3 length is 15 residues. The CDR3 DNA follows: TGTGCCAGCAGCATTCGGACTAGCGGGGGTAATGAGCAGTTCTTC. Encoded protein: CASSIRTSGGNEQFF.

This chain's CDR3 is CASSARELQAEAFF. The CDR3 nucleotides are TGTGCCAGTAGTGCCCGGGAGCTTCAGGCTGAAGCTTTCTTT. The gene calls are TRBV19 and TRBJ1-1; D gene uncertain. Per germline, CDR1 LNHDA and CDR2 SQIVND (reference sequence). The CDR3 contains 14 residues. The ends were cut back, 5 bases at V and 6 bases at J, with 16 bases in the middle.

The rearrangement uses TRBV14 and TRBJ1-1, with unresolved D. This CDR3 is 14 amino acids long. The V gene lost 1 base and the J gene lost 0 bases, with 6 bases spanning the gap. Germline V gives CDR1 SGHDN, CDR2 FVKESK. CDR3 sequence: CASSQALVNTEAFF. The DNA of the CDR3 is TGTGCCAGCAGCCAAGCGTTAGTGAACACTGAAGCTTTCTTT.

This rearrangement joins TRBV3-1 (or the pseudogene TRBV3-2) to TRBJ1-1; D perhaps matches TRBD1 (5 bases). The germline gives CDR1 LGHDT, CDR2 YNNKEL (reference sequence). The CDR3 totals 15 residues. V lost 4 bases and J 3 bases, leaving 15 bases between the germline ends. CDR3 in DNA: TGTGCCAGCAGCCTCGCAACCGAAGGGGACACTGAAGCTTTCTTT. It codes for CASSLATEGDTEAFF.

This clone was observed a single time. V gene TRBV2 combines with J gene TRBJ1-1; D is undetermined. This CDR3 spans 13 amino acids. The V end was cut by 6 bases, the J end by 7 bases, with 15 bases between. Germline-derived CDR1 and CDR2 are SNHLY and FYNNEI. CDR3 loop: CASRVKGGSEAFF. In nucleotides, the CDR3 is TGTGCCAGCAGGGTCAAGGGAGGGAGTGAAGCTTTCTTT.

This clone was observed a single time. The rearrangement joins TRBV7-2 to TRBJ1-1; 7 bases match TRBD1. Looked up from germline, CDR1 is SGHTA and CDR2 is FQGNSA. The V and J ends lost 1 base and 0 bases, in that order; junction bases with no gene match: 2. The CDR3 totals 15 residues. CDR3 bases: TGTGCCAGCAGCTTAGGACAGGGAATGAACACTGAAGCTTTCTTT. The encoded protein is CASSLGQGMNTEAFF.

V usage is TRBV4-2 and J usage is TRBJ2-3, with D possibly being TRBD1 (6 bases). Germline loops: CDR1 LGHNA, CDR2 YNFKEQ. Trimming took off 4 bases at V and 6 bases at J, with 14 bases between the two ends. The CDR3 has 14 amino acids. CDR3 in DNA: TGTGCCAGCAGCCCAGGACAGAAGGGGGATACGCAGTATTTT. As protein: CASSPGQKGDTQYF.

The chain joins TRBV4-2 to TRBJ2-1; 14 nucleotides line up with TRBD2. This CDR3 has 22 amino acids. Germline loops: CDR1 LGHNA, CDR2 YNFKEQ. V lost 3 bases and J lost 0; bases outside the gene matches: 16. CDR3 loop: CASSHSTGLAGAIFASYNEQFF. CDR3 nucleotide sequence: TGTGCCAGCAGCCATTCGACGGGACTAGCGGGGGCTATATTTGCCTCCTACAATGAGCAGTTCTTC.

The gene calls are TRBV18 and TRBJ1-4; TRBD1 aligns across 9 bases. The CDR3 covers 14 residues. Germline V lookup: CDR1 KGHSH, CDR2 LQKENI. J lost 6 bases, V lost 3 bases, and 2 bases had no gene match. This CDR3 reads CASSPRDRDEKLFF. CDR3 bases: TGTGCCAGCTCACCCCGGGACAGGGATGAAAAACTGTTTTTT.